These 15 T cell receptor beta chains share one sample of origin, sequenced in a study of T cell repertoires in cytomegalovirus infection. MiXCR, run by TCRdb on the reads, gives a single entry per CDR3 protein. This sample has 270,000 or so distinct CDR3 sequences, with about 15% found just once. Sample: CD8+ T cells from PBMCs. All receptors come from a human donor in good health (CMV status not recorded). Some clones in this sample may be carry-over from other donors' samples.

This clonotype has ten or more counts. The chain combines TRBV4-1 with TRBJ1-2; weak D call: TRBD1 (6 bases). V was trimmed by 4 bases and J by 6 bases, leaving 18 bases between them. CDR1 is MGHRA, CDR2 YSYEKL, per germline. The CDR3 contains 15 residues. Here the CDR3 DNA reads TGCGCCAGCAGCCCGAGTCAGGGGCCGTTTAATGGCTACACCTTC. It specifies CASSPSQGPFNGYTF.

This clonotype was picked up many times. The rearrangement joins TRBV7-9 to TRBJ1-1; D uncertain. There are 15 residues in the CDR3. V was shortened by 5 bases and J by 0 bases, with 13 bases between the two germline ends. CDR1 and CDR2 from the germline V gene are SEHNR and FQNEAQ (reference sequence). CDR3 sequence reads: CASSVEGSMNTEAFF. CDR3 DNA: TGTGCCAGCAGCGTAGAGGGTTCGATGAACACTGAAGCTTTCTTT.

This clonotype occurred a few times. V is TRBV6-5 and J is TRBJ2-7, with D perhaps TRBD1 or TRBD2 (5 bases each). CDR3 size: 16 residues. The germline CDR1 and CDR2 sequences are MNHEY and SVGAGI. V lost 0 bases and J 4 bases, leaving 16 bases between the germline ends. The DNA of the CDR3 is TGTGCCAGCAGTTACTCGGGGCGGCAGGGCGGGTACGAGCAGTACTTC. The encoded protein is CASSYSGRQGGYEQYF.

This clonotype was seen repeatedly, ten times or more. The chain has TRBV7-2 and TRBJ2-1, with D perhaps matching TRBD2 (5 bases). V lost 1 base and J lost 6, with 10 bases in between. This CDR3 spans 14 amino acids. The germline V gene has CDR1 SGHTA and CDR2 FQGNSA. DNA for the CDR3: TGTGCCAGCAGCTTAGGGACGGGAAGCAATGAGCAGTTCTTC. It translates to CASSLGTGSNEQFF.

In its sample, this clonotype was seen many times. The chain links TRBV12-3 or TRBV12-4 to TRBJ2-1, with no clear D. V lost 8 bases to trimming and J lost 6 bases, with 8 bases between them. The CDR3 has 11 residues. For the CDR3, the DNA is TGTGCCAGCGGGCTACTCAATGAGCAGTTCTTC. This translates into CASGLLNEQFF.

This rearrangement joins TRBV9 to TRBJ1-2; 11 nucleotides line up with TRBD1. The CDR3 has 16 amino acids. The V segment lost 4 bases and the J segment 0 bases; nucleotides outside the gene matches: 5. Per germline, CDR1 SGDLS and CDR2 YYNGEE. The CDR3 loop is CASSPLGQGANYGYTF. The CDR3 bases are TGTGCCAGCAGCCCCCTGGGACAGGGGGCTAACTATGGCTACACCTTC.

This chain connects TRBV7-9 to TRBJ2-5, with 7 positions matching TRBD1. Trimming took 3 bases from V and 4 from J; bases not matched to a gene: 14. Germline CDR1 and CDR2: SEHNR and FQNEAQ (reference sequence). The CDR3 covers 17 residues. CDR3 sequence: CASSFRDRGITGETQYF. The DNA of the CDR3 is TGTGCCAGCAGCTTCCGGGACAGAGGAATAACGGGAGAGACCCAGTACTTC.

This clonotype was detected a few times. Here the CDR3 reads CSVRQGIGYEQYF. The CDR3 DNA reads TGCAGCGTAAGACAGGGGATAGGCTACGAGCAGTACTTC. The chain links TRBV29-1 to TRBJ2-7, with 8 positions matching TRBD1. The ends lost 6 bases at V and 3 bases at J; junction bases unmatched: 7. The CDR3 has 13 amino acids. Germline V gene lookup returns CDR1 SQVTM and CDR2 ANQGSEA.

The V call is TRBV4-1, the J call TRBJ2-1, with TRBD2 matching 8 bases. The V and J ends lost 1 base and 3 bases, in that order; junction bases with no gene match: 5. CDR1 and CDR2 (germline): MGHRA, YSYEKL. The CDR3 is made up of 16 amino acids. Written as DNA, the CDR3 is TGCGCCAGCAGCCAAGTGGCAGCGGGGGACTACAATGAGCAGTTCTTC. Its translation: CASSQVAAGDYNEQFF.

Ten or more counts support this clonotype. The rearrangement uses TRBV4-1 and TRBJ2-6; TRBD1 matches at 7 bases. Germline V gene lookup returns CDR1 MGHRA and CDR2 YSYEKL. Trimming cost V 5 bases and J 1 base; bases outside gene matches: 5. CDR3 length: 16 residues. For the CDR3, the DNA is TGCGCCAGCAGCGCCGAGACAGGGTCTGGGGCCAACGTCCTGACTTTC. Its translation is CASSAETGSGANVLTF.

This clonotype has ten or more counts. This sequence joins TRBV7-2 and TRBJ1-1; D is unresolved. Germline-derived CDR1 and CDR2 are SGHTA and FQGNSA. Trimming stripped 2 bases from V and 0 bases from J, with 13 bases between. The CDR3 spans 16 residues. The CDR3 DNA sequence: TGTGCCAGCAGCTTAAATTCAGGAAGTGTGAACACTGAAGCTTTCTTT. It is translated as CASSLNSGSVNTEAFF. Using reference TRBV7-2 and TRBJ1-1 for the parts outside the CDR3, the full variable domain is GAGVSQSPSNKVTEKGKDVELRCDPISGHTALYWYRQSLGQGLEFLIYFQGNSAPDKSGLPSDRFSAERTGGSVSTLTIQRTQQEDSAVYLCASSLNSGSVNTEAFFGQGTRLTVV.

The gene calls are TRBV7-9 and TRBJ2-5; D possibly matches TRBD1 or TRBD2 (5 bases each). The CDR3 loop spans 14 amino acids. The V gene's germline CDR1 is SEHNR and CDR2 FQNEAQ (reference sequence). The ends were cut back, 5 bases at V and 5 bases at J, with 15 bases in the middle. The CDR3, as DNA: TGTGCCAGCAGCCCCGAGGGACGGAGGGAGACCCAGTACTTC. Protein: CASSPEGRRETQYF. Drawing the rest from reference TRBV7-9 and TRBJ2-5, the complete variable domain is DTGVSQNPRHKITKRGQNVTFRCDPISEHNRLYWYRQTLGQGPEFLTYFQNEAQLEKSRLLSDRFSAERPKGSFSTLEIQRTEQGDSAMYLCASSPEGRRETQYFGPGTRLLVL.

Written as DNA, the CDR3 is TGTGCTAGTGGTTGGTCCGGGACAGGCCTGCAAGAGACCCAGTACTTC. Translated: CASGWSGTGLQETQYF. This rearrangement joins TRBV12-5 to TRBJ2-5; 8 nucleotides agree with TRBD1. CDR1 is LGHNT, CDR2 FRNRAP, per germline. J lost 2 bases, V lost 4 bases, and 9 bases had no gene match. The CDR3 is 16 residues long.

This clonotype was counted only a few times. This chain joins TRBV5-1 and TRBJ2-3; D gene uncertain. Germline CDR1 and CDR2: SGHRS and YFSETQ. The CDR3 extends over 12 amino acids. V lost 4 bases and J 5 bases, leaving 8 bases between the germline ends. Here the CDR3 DNA reads TGCGCCAGCAGCCAACCCGGAGATACGCAGTATTTT. Its translation: CASSQPGDTQYF.

This clonotype was counted many times. V is TRBV7-9 and J is TRBJ2-3; tentatively, D is TRBD2 (5 bases). Deletions cut 3 bases from V and 0 bases from J, with 13 bases between. The CDR3 sequence is 16 residues long. Germline V gene lookup returns CDR1 SEHNR and CDR2 FQNEAQ (reference sequence). CDR3 protein: CASSFGGYPSTDTQYF. In DNA, the CDR3 is TGTGCCAGCAGCTTTGGAGGATACCCTAGCACAGATACGCAGTATTTT.